One TCR beta chain is described in this entry. Its cognate antigen is unknown. This sample stems from a study of early T cells in non-severe SARS-CoV-2 infection. Whole-study context: Unsorted whole-blood RNA was sequenced in bulk, leaving chains unpaired.

The CDR3 totals 15 residues. CDR1 and CDR2 (germline): MGHRA, YSYEKL. V shed 1 base and J shed 2 bases, with 9 bases lying between them. In the library, individual cDNA molecules carried attached unique molecular identifiers. In TCRdb, the 5' RACE reads were re-called with MiXCR into one record per CDR3 protein. The table has about 100,000 distinct CDR3 sequences, around 13% seen once. Findings of the study overall: Matches to VDJdb favored anti-spike CD8 responses and missed private and CD4 specificities.

The sample comprised whole blood. The receptor comes from an adult who was a healthcare worker with PCR-confirmed SARS-CoV-2 infection or an uninfected control (not recorded which). The chain combines TRBV4-1 with TRBJ1-3; D call uncertain. The DNA of the CDR3 is TGCGCCAGCAGCCAAGGGGCGCCAGCTGGAAACACCATATATTTT. Translation gives CASSQGAPAGNTIYF.